A selection of T cell receptor beta chains follows, all from one sample in a study of tumor and adjacent non-tumor tissue in lung cancer. One entry per CDR3 protein, called by TCRdb with MiXCR from the multiplex PCR reads. Here the sample spans 120,000 or so distinct CDR3 sequences, about 66% being singletons. The specimen sequenced was lung tumor tissue. These receptors originate from a man aged 30-40 years with non-small cell lung cancer. CDR3s include the opening cysteine and the closing phenylalanine or tryptophan. Fields, in order: D gene, V gene, J gene, clone size, CDR3 length, CDR3 DNA, CDR3 protein. The D gene is left open where the match is weak. Not all rows give a size; the values are once, few, many and, for expanded clones, a class.

.	TRBV11-2	TRBJ2-1	.	17	TGTGCCAGCAACTCAGTGAGCGGGCAGAGCTCCTACAATGAGCAGTTCTTC	CASNSVSGQSSYNEQFF
.	TRBV10-3	TRBJ2-7	.	12	TGTGTCATCGGGGCTTCGGGCTACGAGCTGTACTTC	CVIGASGYELYF
TRBD2	TRBV7-9	TRBJ2-5	.	14	TGTGCCAGCACCGGGACTAGCGGCCGAGAGACCCAGTACTTC	CASTGTSGRETQYF
TRBD1	TRBV20-1	TRBJ1-5	.	16	TGCAGTGCGCCCCGGACAGGGGGAAGGAGCAATCAGCCCCAGCATTTT	CSAPRTGGRSNQPQHF
TRBD2	TRBV20-1	TRBJ2-5	.	17	TGCAGTGTAAGACTAGCGGGAGTACTTTGTTACCAAGAGACCCAGTACTTC	CSVRLAGVLCYQETQYF
.	TRBV7-2	TRBJ1-3	few	13	TGTGCCAGCAGCGACAGGCAAGGAAACACCATATATTTT	CASSDRQGNTIYF
.	TRBV4-1	TRBJ1-4	many	14	TGCGCCAGCAGGTTCGGTGGAACTAATGAAAAACTGTTTTTT	CASRFGGTNEKLFF
.	TRBV5-6	TRBJ2-7	.	13	TGTGACAGCAGCTTGTACAATTCCTACGAGCAGTACTTC	CDSSLYNSYEQYF
TRBD1	TRBV7-2	TRBJ1-6	.	14	TGTGCCAGCAGCGCGGGACAGGGTAATTCACCCCTCCACTTT	CASSAGQGNSPLHF
.	TRBV12-5	TRBJ1-1	many	13	TGTGCTAGTCTTAGACAGGCGAACACTGAAGCTTTCTTT	CASLRQANTEAFF
.	TRBV20-1	TRBJ2-7	few	16	TGCAGTGCAAGTGGCGGAGGGGGGGACATTGTCTACGAGCAGTACTTC	CSASGGGGDIVYEQYF
.	TRBV11-2	TRBJ2-1	.	13	TGTGTCAGCAACCCACACCGGACGATAGAGCAGTTCTTC	CVSNPHRTIEQFF
.	TRBV29-1	TRBJ2-3	.	12	TGCAGCGTTGAAGCGGGCCCAGTTACTCAGTATTTT	CSVEAGPVTQYF
.	TRBV11-2	TRBJ1-1	.	15	TGTGCCAGCAACTTAGTATTGGGGATGAACACTGAAGCTTTCTTT	CASNLVLGMNTEAFF
.	TRBV6-6	TRBJ2-7	many	15	TGTGCCAGCAGTTACATGGCAGGGGGGAACTACGAGCAGTACTTC	CASSYMAGGNYEQYF
.	TRBV5-4	TRBJ1-1	many	12	TGTGCCAGCTCCCTAAGGACCACTGAAGCTTTCTTT	CASSLRTTEAFF
TRBD2	TRBV4-1	TRBJ2-1	many	15	TGCGCCAGCAGCCAAGTCCCTAGCGGTTACAATGAGCAGTTCTTC	CASSQVPSGYNEQFF
TRBD1	TRBV2	TRBJ2-1	few	15	TGTGCCAGCAGGGAAATACCGGGACAGGGGGCTGAGCAGTTCTTC	CASREIPGQGAEQFF
.	TRBV21-1	TRBJ1-1	.	15	TGTGCCAGCAGAAAACGGGACAGGGCAGGGGCTGAAGCTTTCTTT	CASRKRDRAGAEAFF
TRBD1	TRBV11-2	TRBJ1-5	.	15	TGTGCCAGCAGCCCCACAGGGGGCAAGGCAGATACGCAGCATTTT	CASSPTGGKADTQHF